These 31 T cell receptor beta chains were sequenced from one sample in a study of blood T cells in healthy people across ages. With a J-beta primer mix and a sample-barcoded 5' primer, a second PCR ran 7 to 11 cycles. TCRdb passed the 5' RACE reads through MiXCR, listing each CDR3 protein once. The sample has about 1,500,000 distinct CDR3 sequences, roughly 45% seen once. Sample: blood. These receptors came from a woman aged 18 to 35 in good health.

The chain links TRBV7-6 to TRBJ1-5, with D possibly matching TRBD1 (5 bases). The germline V gene encodes CDR1 SGHVS and CDR2 FNYEAQ. The CDR3 has 15 amino acids. V shed 1 base and J shed 1 base, with 8 bases lying between them. Here the CDR3 reads CASSLEAGSNQPQHF. CDR3 nucleotides: TGTGCCAGCAGCTTAGAGGCAGGGAGCAATCAGCCCCAGCATTTT. Based on the CDR3 plus reference TRBV7-6 and TRBJ1-5, the full variable domain is GAGVSQSPRYKVTKRGQDVALRCDPISGHVSLYWYRQALGQGPEFLTYFNYEAQQDKSGLPNDRFSAERPEGSISTLTIQRTEQRDSAMYRCASSLEAGSNQPQHFGDGTRLSIL.

The chain links TRBV11-2 to TRBJ2-7; a weak D match, TRBD1 (6 bases). Germline loops: CDR1 SGHAT, CDR2 FQNNGV. The CDR3 totals 14 residues. The ends were cut back, 1 base at V and 6 bases at J, with 13 bases in the middle. CDR3 nucleotides: TGTGCCAGCAGCTTAGCCACAGGGTGGGGCGAGCAGTACTTC. Its translation is CASSLATGWGEQYF.

The V gene is TRBV6-6, the J gene TRBJ2-7; 15 bases map to TRBD2. This CDR3 is 17 amino acids long. Germline CDR1 MNHNY, CDR2 SVGAGI (reference sequence). V gave up 4 bases and J gave up 0 bases; unmatched junction bases: 4. CDR3 sequence (DNA): TGTGCCAGCAGTTTCGGGACTAGCGGGAGGTTCTCCTACGAGCAGTACTTC. Its translation: CASSFGTSGRFSYEQYF.

This clonotype was seen only a few times. This CDR3 reads CASSVVDNEQYF. The DNA for the CDR3 is TGTGCCAGCAGCGTAGTCGACAATGAGCAGTACTTC. The chain employs TRBV9 and TRBJ2-5; D is unresolved. Germline V CDR1 and CDR2: SGDLS, YYNGEE. CDR3 length: 12 amino acids. V was pared by 0 bases and J by 11 bases, with 11 bases between.

This chain links TRBV3-1 with TRBJ1-4; 8 bases fit TRBD1. V lost 4 bases, J lost 5 bases, and 12 bases stayed unmatched. The CDR3 has 17 residues. Germline lookup yields CDR1 LGHDT and CDR2 YNNKEL (reference sequence). The CDR3 region is CASSLPFPGTGNEKLFF. CDR3 DNA sequence: TGTGCCAGCAGCCTGCCCTTCCCCGGGACAGGAAATGAAAAACTGTTTTTT.

This clonotype has only a few counts. V is TRBV7-9 and J is TRBJ1-2; D may be TRBD1 (5 bases). Between the trimmed V and J ends, which lost 2 bases and 8 bases, there was a span of 21 bases. Germline V gene sequence: CDR1 SEHNR, CDR2 FQNEAQ (reference sequence). The CDR3 runs to 16 residues. The CDR3 loop is CASSLTGGTALEGYTF. DNA of the CDR3: TGTGCCAGCAGCTTAACTGGGGGGACGGCTTTAGAAGGCTACACCTTC.

The rearrangement links TRBV10-3 to TRBJ2-3, with D possibly being TRBD2 (6 bases). Germline assignment: CDR1 ENHRY and CDR2 SYGVKD. This CDR3 contains 15 residues. The V gene lost 10 bases and the J gene lost 2 bases, with 19 bases spanning the gap. The CDR3 region is CATRTGVPNTDTQYF. CDR3 in DNA: TGTGCCACAAGAACGGGAGTCCCAAACACAGATACGCAGTATTTT.

J is TRBJ2-3 and V is TRBV19; no firm D call. V was pared by 6 bases and J by 6 bases, with 10 bases between. The CDR3 length is 12 residues. The germline CDR1 and CDR2 sequences are LNHDA and SQIVND (reference sequence). CDR3 sequence: CASSQQRDTQYF. The CDR3 region has the DNA TGTGCCAGTAGCCAGCAGAGGGATACGCAGTATTTT.

The chain joins TRBV3-1 to TRBJ1-3; perhaps TRBD1 as D (5 bases). The length of the CDR3 is 16 residues. Per germline, CDR1 LGHDT and CDR2 YNNKEL (reference sequence). V lost 0 bases, J lost 0 bases, and 9 bases lay in between. The CDR3 reads CASSQDWDHSGNTIYF. DNA for the CDR3: TGTGCCAGCAGCCAAGATTGGGACCACTCTGGAAACACCATATATTTT.

This clonotype was recorded at least ten times. The chain combines TRBV20-1 with TRBJ2-3; D gene uncertain. The CDR3 contains 12 residues. Germline CDR1 reads DFQATT; CDR2 reads SNEGSKA (reference sequence). Deletions cut 3 bases from V and 5 bases from J, with 9 bases between. The CDR3 DNA is TGCAGTGCTAGGGAAGGTGTAGATACGCAGTATTTT. It yields the protein CSAREGVDTQYF.

V is TRBV28 and J is TRBJ2-1; TRBD2 matches at 7 bases. This CDR3 has 14 residues. With V trimmed by 7 bases and J by 4 bases, 7 bases remained unmatched. Germline V CDR1 and CDR2: MDHEN, SYDVKM. The CDR3 nucleotides are TGTGCCAGCACCACTGGACTAGGGTACAATGAGCAGTTCTTC. Protein sequence: CASTTGLGYNEQFF.

This clonotype was seen a few times. This rearrangement joins TRBV4-2 to TRBJ2-1, with a possible D match to TRBD2 (6 bases). CDR1 and CDR2 from the germline V gene are LGHNA and YNFKEQ. Trimming removed 3 bases from V and 4 bases from J, with 13 bases in between. The CDR3 runs to 15 residues. The CDR3 loop reads CASSQTGDLYNEQFF. As DNA, the CDR3 is TGTGCCAGCAGCCAGACTGGGGACTTATACAATGAGCAGTTCTTC.

This clonotype was seen only a few times. The junction departs from the called germline gene at one end, perhaps through a read error. V gene TRBV2 combines with J gene TRBJ1-2; 8 bases line up with TRBD1. Germline CDR1 is SNHLY and CDR2 is FYNNEI. The CDR3 runs 14 residues. CDR3 loop: CASSEAGQGYGYTF. In DNA, the CDR3 is TGTGCCAGCAGCGAAGCTGGACAGGGCTATGGCTACACCTTC.

This clonotype has a count of ten or more. The DNA for the CDR3 is TGCAGCGTCGGGGACAGGAACTATGGCTACACCTTC. Translating it yields CSVGDRNYGYTF. The rearrangement uses TRBV29-1 and TRBJ1-2; 8 bases match TRBD1. With V trimmed by 6 bases and J by 2 bases, 2 bases remained unmatched. The CDR3 loop spans 12 amino acids. Germline CDR1 is SQVTM and CDR2 is ANQGSEA.

This clonotype was observed at least ten times. This chain links TRBV29-1 with TRBJ2-3; D is unclear. Deletions cut 7 bases from V and 5 bases from J, with 7 bases between. Per the germline V gene, CDR1 is SQVTM and CDR2 is ANQGSEA. The CDR3 contains 10 residues. CDR3 nucleotides: TGCAGCGCCGAGCTAGATACGCAGTATTTT. Translation: CSAELDTQYF.

This chain links TRBV2 with TRBJ1-1, with 10 nucleotides matching TRBD1. V lost 3 bases and J lost 1; bases outside the gene matches: 11. The CDR3 is made up of 18 amino acids. Per the germline V gene, CDR1 is SNHLY and CDR2 is FYNNEI. The CDR3 loop reads CASSEDGTGDSGNTEAFF. CDR3 nucleotide sequence: TGTGCCAGCAGTGAGGATGGGACAGGGGATTCTGGGAACACTGAAGCTTTCTTT. Full variable domain (remainder filled in from reference TRBV2 and TRBJ1-1): EPEVTQTPSHQVTQMGQEVILRCVPISNHLYFYWYRQILGQKVEFLVSFYNNEISEKSEIFDDQFSVERPDGSNFTLKIRSTKLEDSAMYFCASSEDGTGDSGNTEAFFGQGTRLTVV.

Remarks on this clonotype: Mismatch with germline at one junction end may stem from a read error. CDR3 in amino acids: CSVGDRGTDTRYF. CDR3 DNA sequence: TGCAGCGTTGGGGACAGGGGAACAGATACGCGGTATTTT. The rearrangement links TRBV29-1 to TRBJ2-3, with TRBD1 matching over 10 bases. The CDR3 consists of 13 residues. CDR1 is SQVTM and CDR2 is ANQGSEA in the germline V gene.

CDR3 bases: TGTGCCAGCAGCTATGACGTAAACCAAGAGACCCAGTACTTC. Translating it yields CASSYDVNQETQYF. The chain is built from TRBV7-9 and TRBJ2-5; D is uncertain. The CDR3 contains 14 residues. Germline CDR1 reads SEHNR; CDR2 reads FQNEAQ (reference sequence). V was shortened by 4 bases and J by 0 bases, with 9 bases between the two germline ends.

This clonotype was seen only a few times. V and J are TRBV21-1 and TRBJ1-5; the table's TRBD1 call for D was not verified on the DNA. TRBV21-1 is assigned pseudogene status. The CDR3 runs 15 residues. Written as DNA, the CDR3 is TGTGCCAGAGCGTTTTGCAGGGGGCTAAGTCAGCCCCAGCATTTT. This gives the protein CARAFCRGLSQPQHF.

The rearrangement links TRBV6-6 to TRBJ1-5; TRBD1 is a possible D gene (6 bases). This CDR3 spans 15 amino acids. Trimming removed 4 bases from V and 2 bases from J, with 12 bases in between. Germline V lookup: CDR1 MNHNY, CDR2 SVGAGI (reference sequence). This CDR3 reads CASSSQGIGNQPQHF. CDR3 in DNA: TGTGCCAGCAGTTCACAGGGAATAGGCAATCAGCCCCAGCATTTT.

The chain links TRBV9 to TRBJ2-1; TRBD2 might be the D (5 bases). Germline V lookup: CDR1 SGDLS, CDR2 YYNGEE. Trimming removed 0 bases from V and 10 bases from J, with 8 bases in between. The CDR3 is 12 amino acids. This chain's CDR3 is CASSVAGIEQFF. CDR3 coding DNA: TGTGCCAGCAGCGTAGCGGGGATAGAGCAGTTCTTC.

The genes are TRBV25-1 and TRBJ1-1, with D maybe TRBD1 (5 bases). V was trimmed by 7 bases and J by 9 bases, leaving 18 bases between them. This CDR3 has 13 residues. Germline lookup yields CDR1 MGHDK and CDR2 SYGVNS. The CDR3 here is CASTPQETVKAFF. In nucleotides, the CDR3 is TGTGCCAGCACCCCACAGGAGACAGTCAAAGCTTTCTTT.

Only one count was recorded for this clonotype. V usage is TRBV29-1 and J usage is TRBJ2-6; a possible D gene is TRBD2 (6 bases). Deletions cut 4 bases from V and 3 bases from J, with 16 bases between. Germline CDR1 and CDR2: SQVTM and ANQGSEA. This CDR3 spans 16 amino acids. CDR3 DNA sequence: TGCAGCGTTGCCCGGGGCGGGGTAGGTGGGGCCAACGTCCTGACTTTC. Protein product: CSVARGGVGGANVLTF.

Concerning this clonotype: The germline gene is not matched at one end of the junction; a read error may be the cause. The chain recombines TRBV30 with TRBJ1-2; no firm D call. Germline V gives CDR1 GTSNPN, CDR2 SVGIG (reference sequence). The CDR3 has 10 amino acids. CDR3 loop: CAWRSYGCTF. The CDR3 DNA reads TGTGCCTGGCGGAGCTATGGCTGCACCTTC. The full variable domain, rest sourced from reference TRBV30 and TRBJ1-2, is SQTIHQWPATLVQPVGSPLSLECTVEGTSNPNLYWYRQAAGRGLQLLFYSVGIGQISSEVPQNLSASRPQDRQFILSSKKLLLSDSGFYLCAWRSYGCTFGSGTRLTVV.

The chain's CDR3 is CASSQDGLLNTGELFF. CDR3 bases: TGTGCCAGCAGCCAAGACGGTCTCCTAAACACCGGGGAGCTGTTTTTT. The chain links TRBV4-2 to TRBJ2-2; no reliable D call. The germline gives CDR1 LGHNA, CDR2 YNFKEQ. The germline V and J ends were trimmed by 0 bases and 2 bases, with 10 bases remaining between them. The CDR3 is 16 residues long.

This clonotype has a count of ten or more. The chain employs TRBV6-2 or TRBV6-3 and TRBJ2-1; 13 bases map to TRBD2. The CDR3 totals 14 residues. Trimming cost V 6 bases and J 9 bases; bases outside gene matches: 5. Germline V gene sequence: CDR1 MNHEY, CDR2 SVGEGT. CDR3 protein: CASSWTSGSSEQFF. As DNA, the CDR3 is TGTGCCAGCAGCTGGACTAGCGGGAGTAGTGAGCAGTTCTTC.

The chain uses TRBV30 and TRBJ1-2, with 8 bases fitting TRBD1. Germline V gene data show CDR1 as GTSNPN and CDR2 as SVGIG (reference sequence). The CDR3 covers 14 residues. Losses at the gene ends were 7 bases for V and 4 bases for J; bases not matched to a gene: 11. As DNA, the CDR3 is TGTGCCTCGCCAGGGCAGGGGGCCAGCTATGGCTACACCTTC. It is translated as CASPGQGASYGYTF.

This clonotype was counted only a few times. The chain has TRBV29-1 and TRBJ2-7; tentative D call: TRBD2 (6 bases). Germline V gives CDR1 SQVTM, CDR2 ANQGSEA. Trimming cost V 4 bases and J 5 bases, with 15 bases left between them. The CDR3 length is 13 residues. The CDR3 sequence: CSVAGGIIHEQYF. The CDR3 bases are TGCAGCGTTGCCGGGGGTATTATCCACGAGCAGTACTTC.

Only a few counts were recorded for this clonotype. V is TRBV20-1 and J is TRBJ1-2; D is perhaps TRBD1 (5 bases). Germline values: CDR1 DFQATT, CDR2 SNEGSKA (reference sequence). The V gene lost 4 bases and the J gene lost 6 bases, with 12 bases spanning the gap. The CDR3 consists of 12 residues. DNA of the CDR3: TGCAGTGCTAAGGGTCCCAGGGATGGCTACACCTTC. This encodes CSAKGPRDGYTF.

The chain combines TRBV29-1 with TRBJ2-5; 10 bases agree with TRBD2. The CDR3 has 17 residues. V lost 4 bases and J lost 11; bases outside the gene matches: 22. Germline V gene lookup returns CDR1 SQVTM and CDR2 ANQGSEA. The CDR3 DNA sequence: TGCAGCGTTGCGTTTCGGAGGGTAGCGGGAGGAGGTAATGAGCAGTACTTC. This translates into CSVAFRRVAGGGNEQYF.

This clonotype was detected only a few times. V and J are TRBV5-5 and TRBJ2-7; 8 nucleotides match TRBD1. CDR1 and CDR2 (germline): SGHKS, YYEKEE (reference sequence). The CDR3 runs 17 residues. V was pared by 3 bases and J by 0 bases, with 11 bases of the junction left unmatched. CDR3 in DNA: TGTGCCAGCAGCTACTCTATGACAGGGGCCCTCTCCTACGAGCAGTACTTC. Amino acids: CASSYSMTGALSYEQYF.